This T cell receptor (beta chain) was captured in a study of post-analysis software for immune sequencing data. Study-wide findings and caveats: Patients showed TRBV5-6, TRBV5-1 and TRBV20-1 among about five TRBV segments more frequent than in controls. Significantly decreased normalized Chao1 diversity was recorded for multiple sclerosis patients relative to controls.

Libraries were made from TCR beta cDNA, and they carried unique molecular identifiers. MiXCR, applied by TCRdb to the PCR reads, yields one record per CDR3 protein. The sample consists of about 540,000 distinct CDR3 sequences, 34% of them appearing once. Turning to this clonotype: The antigen is unknown.

In germline, CDR1 is SGHDN, CDR2 FVKESK. This CDR3 comprises 13 residues. V was pared by 3 bases and J by 2 bases, with 7 bases between. Sequencing was carried out using blood. This TCR was sampled from a girl under 18 with multiple sclerosis. The chain links TRBV14 to TRBJ1-2; D is ambiguous. In nucleotides, the CDR3 is TGTGCCAGCAGCCACCTACAGAACTATGGCTACACCTTC. Translated, it gives CASSHLQNYGYTF.